The sequence of this T cell receptor beta chain was determined in a study of neurological immune-mediated disorders. 5'RACE with 10-nucleotide random UMIs generated the cDNA. TCRdb reprocessed the 5' RACE reads via MiXCR and lists one record per CDR3 protein. The data show tens of thousands of distinct CDR3 sequences, with roughly an eighth seen just once and roughly 27% held by the top ten. The CDR3 contains 14 residues. Unmatched junction bases numbered 6, after V lost 6 bases and J lost 7 bases. Germline CDR1 ENHRY, CDR2 SYGVKD. This receptor was taken from a woman between 45 and 60 years old with HTLV-1-associated myelopathy (HAM/TSP). The material sequenced was PBMCs. The chain has TRBV10-3 and TRBJ1-6, with 7 bases matching TRBD1. This CDR3 reads CAIRGTESNSPLHF. The CDR3 bases are TGTGCCATCAGGGGGACAGAAAGCAATTCACCCCTCCACTTT.